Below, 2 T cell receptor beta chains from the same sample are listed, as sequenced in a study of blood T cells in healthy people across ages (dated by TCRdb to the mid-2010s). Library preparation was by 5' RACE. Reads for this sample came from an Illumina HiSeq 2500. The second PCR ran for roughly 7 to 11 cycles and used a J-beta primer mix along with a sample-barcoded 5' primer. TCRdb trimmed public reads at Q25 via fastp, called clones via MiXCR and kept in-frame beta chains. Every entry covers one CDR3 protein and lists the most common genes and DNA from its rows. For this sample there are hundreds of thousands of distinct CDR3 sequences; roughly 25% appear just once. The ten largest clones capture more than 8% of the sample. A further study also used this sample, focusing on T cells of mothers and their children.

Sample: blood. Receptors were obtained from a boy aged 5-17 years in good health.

The CDR3 DNA reads as TGCGCCAGCAGCTCCGCGACAGGTATGAACACTGAAGCTTTCTTT. Protein: CASSSATGMNTEAFF. The V and J genes are TRBV5-1 and TRBJ1-1, with a possible D match to TRBD1 (6 bases). V lost 3 bases and J 0 bases, leaving 12 bases between the germline ends. In germline, CDR1 is SGHRS, CDR2 YFSETQ. The CDR3 consists of 15 residues. Looking up the rest from reference TRBV5-1 and TRBJ1-1 gives the full variable domain: KAGVTQTPRYLIKTRGQQVTLSCSPISGHRSVSWYQQTPGQGLQFLFEYFSETQRNKGNFPGRFSGRQFSNSRSEMNVSTLELGDSALYLCASSSATGMNTEAFFGQGTRLTVV.

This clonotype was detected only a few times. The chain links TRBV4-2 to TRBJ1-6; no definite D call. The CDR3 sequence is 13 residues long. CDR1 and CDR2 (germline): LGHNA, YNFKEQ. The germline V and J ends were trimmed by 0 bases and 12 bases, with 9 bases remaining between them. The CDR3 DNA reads TGTGCCAGCAGCCAAGATTTTCTTGGACCCCTCCACTTT. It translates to CASSQDFLGPLHF.